Listed below are T cell receptor beta chains from one sample, sequenced in a study of blood T cell repertoires in COVID-19. TCRdb keeps only in-frame clones here, not all; method: immunoSEQ multiplex PCR. The sample records around 300,000 clones, approximately 92% being singletons. Sequenced: PBMCs or T cells enriched from blood (not recorded which). All receptors come from a woman aged 18-29 years who had recovered from COVID-19. Both conserved end residues are part of each CDR3. A D gene is named only where the DNA matches it firmly. Part of the rows lack a size; the others show once, few, many or a class for expanded clones.

TRBJ1-2 | NA | NA | TRBV12-3/TRBV12-4 | CASSLATTGGYTF | TGTGCCAGCAGTTTGGCTACTACGGGGGGCTACACCTTC
TRBJ1-5 | TRBD1 | once | TRBV9 | CASSAETGRNQPQHF | TGTGCCAGCAGCGCCGAGACAGGGAGGAATCAGCCCCAGCATTTT
TRBJ1-2 | TRBD1 | NA | TRBV15 | CATSTRQGISYGYTF | TGTGCCACCAGCACCCGACAGGGGATTAGCTATGGCTACACCTTC
TRBJ1-4 | NA | NA | TRBV5-8 | CASSWRATNEKLFF | TGTGCCAGCAGCTGGCGGGCAACTAATGAAAAACTGTTTTTT
TRBJ2-4 | NA | NA | TRBV3-1/TRBV3-2 | CASSRGTEENIQYF | TGTGCCAGCAGCCGCGGGACAGAAGAAAACATTCAGTACTTC
TRBJ1-1 | NA | NA | TRBV18 | CASLSGQGNTEAFF | TGCGCCAGCTTATCAGGACAAGGGAACACTGAAGCTTTCTTT
TRBJ2-5 | TRBD1 | NA | TRBV5-6 | CASSLKTGPYQETQYF | TGTGCCAGCAGCTTAAAGACAGGGCCGTACCAAGAGACCCAGTACTTC
TRBJ1-2 | TRBD1 | once | TRBV14 | CASSQEVQGAHGYTF | TGTGCCAGCAGCCAAGAAGTACAGGGGGCTCATGGCTACACCTTC
TRBJ1-5 | TRBD1 | NA | TRBV4-1 | CASSLPPGGASNQPQHF | TGCGCCAGCAGCCTACCTCCAGGGGGCGCAAGCAATCAGCCCCAGCATTTT
TRBJ2-7 | NA | NA | TRBV12-3/TRBV12-4 | CASSSPQQDEQYF | TGTGCCAGCAGTTCCCCCCAACAGGACGAGCAGTACTTC
TRBJ2-3 | TRBD1 | NA | TRBV28 | CASSFGTGTDTQYF | TGTGCCAGCAGTTTTGGGACAGGGACAGATACGCAGTATTTT
TRBJ2-3 | NA | NA | TRBV5-6 | CASSLVARGTDTQYF | TGTGCCAGCAGCTTGGTAGCGCGGGGCACAGATACGCAGTATTTT
TRBJ2-5 | NA | NA | TRBV3-1/TRBV3-2 | CASSQESTGWETQYF | TGTGCCAGCAGCCAAGAATCAACAGGGTGGGAGACCCAGTACTTC
TRBJ2-3 | NA | NA | TRBV5-1 | CASSLARDSRETDTQYF | TGCGCCAGCAGCTTAGCGCGGGACTCCAGGGAGACAGATACGCAGTATTTT
TRBJ1-4 | TRBD1 | NA | TRBV3-1/TRBV3-2 | CASSPPGTGVEKLFF | TGTGCCAGCAGCCCCCCCGGGACAGGGGTTGAAAAACTGTTTTTT
TRBJ2-1 | TRBD2 | NA | TRBV6-5 | CASGGAGDYNEQFF | TGTGCCAGCGGGGGAGCGGGGGATTACAATGAGCAGTTCTTC
TRBJ1-1 | TRBD1 | NA | TRBV19 | CASSQGADWGAFF | TGTGCCAGTTCCCAGGGGGCCGATTGGGGAGCTTTCTTT
TRBJ1-2 | NA | NA | TRBV29-1 | CSVDEGINGYTF | TGCAGCGTTGACGAGGGTATCAATGGCTACACCTTC
TRBJ1-5 | NA | NA | TRBV2 | CASSESGMRNQPQHF | TGTGCCAGCAGTGAATCAGGGATGCGCAATCAGCCCCAGCATTTT
TRBJ1-2 | NA | NA | TRBV21-1 | CASSKAFFCPTWRDQEGYGYTF | TGTGCCAGCAGCAAAGCTTTTTTTTGTCCCACATGGAGGGATCAGGAGGGCTATGGCTACACCTTC
TRBJ1-1 | TRBD1 | NA | TRBV3-1/TRBV3-2 | CASSQADRKAFF | TGTGCCAGCAGCCAAGCGGACAGGAAAGCTTTCTTT
TRBJ2-7 | TRBD2 | NA | TRBV3-1/TRBV3-2 | CASSQVGGPYEQYF | TGTGCCAGCAGCCAAGTGGGAGGGCCCTACGAGCAGTACTTC
TRBJ1-4 | NA | NA | TRBV18 | CASSPPNSGATNEKLFF | TGTGCCAGCTCACCACCAAACTCAGGGGCAACTAATGAAAAACTGTTTTTT
TRBJ1-1 | NA | NA | TRBV5-1 | CASSLLQGRGTEAFF | TGCGCCAGCAGCTTGTTACAAGGGAGAGGCACTGAAGCTTTCTTT
TRBJ2-7 | NA | NA | TRBV30 | CAWGTGPYEQYF | TGTGCCTGGGGAACTGGGCCTTACGAGCAGTACTTC
TRBJ1-1 | TRBD1 | NA | TRBV19 | CASSPGTGGAYYTEAFF | TGTGCCAGTAGTCCGGGGACAGGGGGCGCTTATTACACTGAAGCTTTCTTT
TRBJ1-1 | NA | NA | TRBV15 | CATSRDRMNTEAFF | TGTGCCACCAGCAGAGACAGAATGAACACTGAAGCTTTCTTT
TRBJ2-1 | TRBD2 | NA | TRBV10-1 | CASSFSGEGYNEQFF | TGCGCCAGCAGCTTTAGCGGGGAGGGATACAATGAGCAGTTCTTC
TRBJ1-5 | TRBD1 | NA | TRBV27 | CASSSGQYSNQPQHF | TGTGCCAGCAGTTCGGGACAGTATAGCAATCAGCCCCAGCATTTT
TRBJ2-2 | TRBD1 | once | TRBV6-5 | CASNPGTANTGELFF | TGTGCCAGCAACCCAGGGACAGCGAACACCGGGGAGCTGTTTTTT
TRBJ2-7 | TRBD2 | NA | TRBV6-5 | CASTSGGYEQYF | TGTGCCAGCACTAGCGGGGGCTACGAGCAGTACTTC
TRBJ1-1 | NA | NA | TRBV7-9 | CASSLVGVRENTEAFF | TGTGCCAGCAGCTTAGTAGGGGTCAGAGAGAACACTGAAGCTTTCTTT
TRBJ1-2 | TRBD1 | NA | TRBV27 | CASSEGQAGYGYTF | TGTGCCAGCAGTGAGGGACAGGCCGGATACGGCTACACCTTC
TRBJ2-2 | TRBD1 | NA | TRBV5-1 | CASSLDRADTGELFF | TGCGCCAGCAGCTTAGACAGGGCCGACACCGGGGAGCTGTTTTTT
TRBJ2-3 | TRBD1 | NA | TRBV27 | CASSTKQGRVTDTQYF | TGTGCCAGCAGTACCAAACAGGGGCGGGTAACAGATACGCAGTATTTT
TRBJ2-1 | TRBD1 | NA | TRBV2 | CASSGRGRSSYNEQFF | TGTGCCAGCAGCGGAAGGGGGCGTAGCTCCTACAATGAGCAGTTCTTC
TRBJ1-4 | NA | many | TRBV10-2 | CASRSGTWTNEKLFF | TGCGCCAGCAGGTCGGGTACGTGGACTAATGAAAAACTGTTTTTT
TRBJ1-4 | TRBD1 | once | TRBV18 | CASSPGQPNEKLFF | TGTGCCAGCTCACCGGGACAGCCCAATGAAAAACTGTTTTTT
TRBJ2-7 | NA | NA | TRBV5-1 | CASSLESPYYYEQYF | TGCGCCAGCAGCTTGGAGAGTCCCTATTACTACGAGCAGTACTTC
TRBJ2-3 | NA | NA | TRBV6-4 | CASSSSQGGQDTQYF | TGTGCCAGCAGTAGCTCGCAGGGGGGACAAGATACGCAGTATTTT
TRBJ2-5 | NA | NA | TRBV21-1 | CASSKEKGTRETQYF | TGTGCCAGCAGCAAAGAGAAAGGGACTAGGGAGACCCAGTACTTC
TRBJ1-5 | NA | NA | TRBV28 | CASSLLQQGINQPQHF | TGTGCCAGCAGTTTATTGCAGCAGGGGATTAATCAGCCCCAGCATTTT
TRBJ1-2 | TRBD1 | NA | TRBV6-5 | CASSLGQTYGYTF | TGTGCCAGCAGTTTGGGACAGACGTATGGCTACACCTTC
TRBJ2-1 | TRBD1 | NA | TRBV19 | CASSTTGLVNEQFF | TGTGCCAGTAGTACGACAGGGCTGGTGAATGAGCAGTTCTTC
TRBJ1-3 | NA | NA | TRBV5-4 | CASSFDPGGNTIYF | TGTGCCAGCAGCTTCGACCCCGGGGGAAACACCATATATTTT
TRBJ2-2 | TRBD1 | NA | TRBV5-1 | CASSFGDRGDTGELFF | TGCGCCAGCAGCTTCGGGGACAGGGGGGACACCGGGGAGCTGTTTTTT
TRBJ1-1 | TRBD1 | NA | TRBV18 | CASSPSGQGNTEAFF | TGTGCCAGCTCACCCTCGGGACAGGGGAACACTGAAGCTTTCTTT
TRBJ2-7 | TRBD2 | NA | TRBV30 | CAWSRTSGGTSYEQYF | TGTGCCTGGAGTCGGACTAGCGGGGGGACCTCCTACGAGCAGTACTTC
TRBJ1-5 | NA | NA | TRBV18 | CASSPDDSSNQPQHF | TGTGCCAGCTCACCCGACGACAGTAGCAATCAGCCCCAGCATTTT
TRBJ2-1 | TRBD1 | few | TRBV27 | CASSLAGQGTYNEQFF | TGTGCCAGCAGTTTAGCTGGACAGGGGACCTACAATGAGCAGTTCTTC
TRBJ1-5 | NA | once | TRBV7-2 | CASSRGGQGNQPQHF | TGTGCCAGCAGCCGCGGGGGGCAAGGCAATCAGCCCCAGCATTTT
TRBJ2-5 | NA | NA | TRBV10-3 | CAISESREKETQYF | TGTGCCATCAGTGAGTCGAGGGAAAAAGAGACCCAGTACTTC
TRBJ2-5 | TRBD1 | NA | TRBV5-1 | CASSSPGTAKETQYF | TGCGCCAGCAGCTCACCGGGGACAGCGAAAGAGACCCAGTACTTC
TRBJ2-3 | TRBD2 | NA | TRBV5-4 | CASSGGTSGADRQYF | TGTGCCAGCAGCGGGGGGACTAGCGGGGCCGACCGACAGTATTTT
TRBJ1-5 | NA | NA | TRBV27 | CASSLSISPNQPQHF | TGTGCCAGCAGTTTATCTATCAGTCCCAATCAGCCCCAGCATTTT
TRBJ2-1 | TRBD2 | NA | TRBV5-4 | CASSAESGEAYNEQFF | TGTGCCAGCAGCGCGGAGAGCGGGGAGGCCTACAATGAGCAGTTCTTC
TRBJ1-2 | NA | NA | TRBV4-2 | CASSQENRGSYGYTF | TGTGCCAGCAGCCAGGAGAACCGCGGGAGCTATGGCTACACCTTC
TRBJ2-7 | TRBD1 | once | TRBV28 | CASRSPPGQGGYEQYF | TGTGCCAGCAGGTCACCGCCGGGACAGGGGGGTTACGAGCAGTACTTC
TRBJ2-5 | NA | NA | TRBV7-8 | CASSLIAPTGTQYF | TGTGCCAGCAGCTTAATAGCTCCCACCGGGACCCAGTACTTC
TRBJ2-2 | TRBD2 | NA | TRBV7-2 | CASSPRLAPVDTGELFF | TGTGCCAGCAGCCCTAGACTAGCCCCCGTGGACACCGGGGAGCTGTTTTTT